Listed below are T cell receptor beta chains from one sample, sequenced in a study of T cell responses to AZD1222 COVID-19 vaccine. Libraries were prepared by immunoSEQ multiplex PCR; TCRdb keeps only in-frame clonotypes and omits some of them. This table has some 140,000 clones, under 95% appearing once. The sequencing used peripheral blood, collected on day 0 of AZD1222 vaccination. The receptor set was obtained from an adult in good health. Each CDR3 is given with its conserved first and last residue. The D gene is left open where the match is weak. Rows give clone size only sometimes, using once, few, many, or a class for an expanded clone.

TRBV10-2	TRBJ1-1	-	TRBD1	15	TGCGCCAGCAGTGACTGGGGACAGGGTGTCACTGAAGCTTTCTTT	CASSDWGQGVTEAFF
TRBV5-1	TRBJ2-1	-	TRBD2	16	TGCGCCAGCAGCTTGGGAGGACTAGCGGGAGTTGGTGAGCAGTTCTTC	CASSLGGLAGVGEQFF
TRBV7-2	TRBJ1-6	once	TRBD1	14	TGTGCCAGCAGCTTGGGGACAGAAGGTTCACCCCTCCACTTT	CASSLGTEGSPLHF
TRBV11-2	TRBJ2-3	once	TRBD2	16	TGTGCCAGCAGCCCCGGGCGGGGGTCTAGCACAGATACGCAGTATTTT	CASSPGRGSSTDTQYF
TRBV9	TRBJ1-1	few	-	15	TGTGCCAGCAGCTCTCCGACAGCCGAGGACACTGAAGCTTTCTTT	CASSSPTAEDTEAFF
TRBV27	TRBJ1-3	-	-	15	TGTGCCAGCAGTTTATCGTCCAACTCTGGAAACACCATATATTTT	CASSLSSNSGNTIYF
TRBV5-6	TRBJ1-2	-	TRBD1	14	TGTGCCAGCGGACGAGACAGGGAAAGTGGCGGCTACACCTTC	CASGRDRESGGYTF
TRBV7-9	TRBJ2-3	-	-	13	TGTGCCAGCACCTTCGTCCGCACAGATACGCAGTATTTT	CASTFVRTDTQYF
TRBV11-2	TRBJ2-1	-	-	11	TGTGCCAGCAGCCCGAGGGTCGAGCAGTTCTTC	CASSPRVEQFF
TRBV19	TRBJ1-5	-	-	15	TGTGCCAGTAGCCTCCAGGCGAGAAACAATCAGCCCCAGCATTTT	CASSLQARNNQPQHF
TRBV7-9	TRBJ2-2	once	-	14	TGTGCCAGCAGTTATCCGGGGGGCCCCGGGGAGCTGTTTTTT	CASSYPGGPGELFF
TRBV5-8	TRBJ1-3	few	TRBD1	14	TGTGCCAGCAGCTTCCCAACAGGGGGGGACACCATATATTTT	CASSFPTGGDTIYF
TRBV15	TRBJ1-2	-	-	12	TGTGCCACCAGCATAAATAACTATGGCTACACCTTC	CATSINNYGYTF
TRBV4-1	TRBJ1-2	-	-	17	TGCGCCAGCAGCCAAGTCGTTAGGGGACGCCGAAACTATGGCTACACCTTC	CASSQVVRGRRNYGYTF
TRBV12-3/TRBV12-4	TRBJ2-2	-	TRBD2	13	TGTGCCAGCAGCCCCGGACTAGTTAGGGAGCTGTTTTTT	CASSPGLVRELFF
TRBV21-1	TRBJ2-1	-	-	17	TGTGCCAGCAGCAATTCCCGGGACAGGGGGCGGTGCAATGAGCAGTTCTTC	CASSNSRDRGRCNEQFF
TRBV3-1/TRBV3-2	TRBJ1-2	-	-	13	TGTGCCAGCAGCCCCCGGTCTGGGGGGGGCTACACCTTC	CASSPRSGGGYTF
TRBV30	TRBJ2-1	-	-	15	TGTGCCTGGAGTGGTGGAAGCGTGGCAGCCAATGAGCAGTTCTTC	CAWSGGSVAANEQFF
TRBV2	TRBJ2-3	-	TRBD1	15	TGTGCCAGCAGTGGACAGGGGGCAGGGGCAGATACGCAGTATTTT	CASSGQGAGADTQYF
TRBV6-6	TRBJ1-5	-	-	12	TGTGCCAGCAGTGGCGGAGGACAGCCCCAGCATTTT	CASSGGGQPQHF
TRBV5-4	TRBJ1-4	-	TRBD1	15	TGTGCCAGCAGCTTGGGACAGGGCGGGAATGAAAAACTGTTTTTT	CASSLGQGGNEKLFF
TRBV6-2/TRBV6-3	TRBJ1-2	-	-	12	TGTGCCAGCAGTTATTTCTGGGAAGGCTACACCTTC	CASSYFWEGYTF
TRBV18	TRBJ1-1	-	-	16	TGTGCCAGCTCACCACAGGTTTACGGACTGAACACTGAAGCTTTCTTT	CASSPQVYGLNTEAFF
TRBV6-4	TRBJ2-2	-	-	16	TGTGCCAGCAGTGACTCTTGGGGGACGAACACCGGGGAGCTGTTTTTT	CASSDSWGTNTGELFF
TRBV2	TRBJ2-2	-	-	15	TGTGCCAGCAGGGGGCCGGCCGAGGGCACCGGGGAGCTGTTTTTT	CASRGPAEGTGELFF
TRBV19	TRBJ1-3	-	-	15	TGTGCCAGCGACCCAAAGCGGGGGCTTGGAAACACCATATATTTT	CASDPKRGLGNTIYF
TRBV4-3	TRBJ1-2	-	-	13	TGCGCCAGCAGCCAAGTAGCTGGAGAAGGCTACACCTTC	CASSQVAGEGYTF
TRBV7-9	TRBJ1-5	-	-	14	TGTGCGACCGGGGGAGGGAGGAGCAATCAGCCCCAGCATTTT	CATGGGRSNQPQHF